What follows is one T cell receptor (beta chain) and its context. This CDR3 is 14 amino acids long. The ends lost 7 bases at V and 0 bases at J; junction bases unmatched: 5. CDR1 is KGHDR and CDR2 is SFDVKD in the germline V gene. The record originates from a study of blood T cell repertoires in COVID-19. Overall study context: Material from acute and convalescent COVID-19 was sourced from the United States, Italy and Spain. The cDNA or gDNA used as material had been derived from T cells, B-cell-depleted T cells, or PBMCs.

Only in-frame clones appear in the TCRdb table, and some are missing; sequencing was by immunoSEQ multiplex PCR. The sample carries 400,000 to 500,000 clones, 88% recorded once. This study enrolled people aged roughly 18 to 100 from roughly 24 US geographic areas. Someone with COVID-19 had been met by exposed participants within 2 weeks before study entry. The sequencing input was PBMCs or T cells enriched from blood (not recorded which). The V call is TRBV24-1, the J call TRBJ2-7, with TRBD1 matching 7 bases. The clonotype originates from a woman aged 18-29 years who had been exposed to COVID-19. The CDR3 coding sequence is TGTGCCACCAGCCCCAGGGACAGCTCCTACGAGCAGTACTTC. Protein sequence: CATSPRDSSYEQYF.